This T cell receptor beta chain was documented in a study of blood T cells in healthy people across ages. The study, taken as a whole, reports: Naive and antigen-experienced cells were not separated, limiting conclusive comparison.

Then a second PCR, running about 6 to 11 cycles, was carried out with a sample-barcoded 5' primer and a J-beta primer mix. Every molecule of cDNA carried a tag from a template-switch adaptor with 12 random nucleotides. MiXCR, run by TCRdb on the 5' RACE reads, gives a single entry per CDR3 protein. This table holds some 780,000 distinct CDR3 sequences, just over 55% found once. A remark on this clonotype: The antigen is undetermined.

Donors were healthy Caucasian individuals from Russia aged about 6 to 100. About 10 milliliters of peripheral blood were drawn from each donor into EDTA-treated tubes. Germline V gene data show CDR1 as SGHRS and CDR2 as YFSETQ. Trimming pared 0 bases from V and 2 bases from J, leaving 12 bases between. This CDR3 is built from 15 residues. Sequences were obtained from blood. This chain joins TRBV5-1 and TRBJ2-7, with D hard to call. This TCR came from a man aged 35-49 years in good health. The CDR3 bases are TGCGCCAGCAGCTTGGCCCCTGCAACCCCCTACGAGCAGTACTTC. Protein sequence: CASSLAPATPYEQYF.